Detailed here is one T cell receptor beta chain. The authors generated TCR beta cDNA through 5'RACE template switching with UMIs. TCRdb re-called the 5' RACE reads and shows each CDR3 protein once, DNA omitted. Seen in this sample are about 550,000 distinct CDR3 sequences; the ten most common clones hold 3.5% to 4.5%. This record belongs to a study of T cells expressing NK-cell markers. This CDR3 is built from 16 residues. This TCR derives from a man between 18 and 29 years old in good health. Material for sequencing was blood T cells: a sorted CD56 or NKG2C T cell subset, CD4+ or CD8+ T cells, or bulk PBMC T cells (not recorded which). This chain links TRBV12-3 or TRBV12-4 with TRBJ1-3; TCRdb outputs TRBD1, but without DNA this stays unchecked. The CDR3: CASSKFDSVSGNTIYF.